This TCR beta chain was identified in a study of monozygotic twins with inflammatory bowel disease. Following a re-call of the 5' RACE reads, TCRdb has one entry per CDR3 protein and lacks DNA. This table lists about 300,000 distinct CDR3 sequences. The CDR3 runs 18 residues. The germline gives CDR1 MNHEY, CDR2 SMNVEV (reference sequence). The TCR originated in a human donor with ulcerative colitis or Crohn's disease, or a healthy co-twin of an affected twin (not recorded which). J is TRBJ2-1 and V is TRBV27; TCRdb reports TRBD2, a call that lacks DNA to check it against. The sample consisted of blood. The CDR3 sequence is CASSLFAGRLADDNEQFF.